What follows are 22 T cell receptor beta chains derived from one specimen sequenced in a study of T cells in Graves' hyperthyroidism and ophthalmopathy. RNA transcripts served as the template for amplifying TCR beta CDR3 regions. The HTBI primer set drove a first-round RT-PCR of the TCR CDR3. One entry per CDR3 protein results from TCRdb running MiXCR on the multiplex PCR reads. This table holds approximately 600,000 distinct CDR3 sequences, about 15% found once. The sample comprised blood. These receptors all stem from a woman in her twenties or thirties with Graves' hyperthyroidism that later progressed to Graves' ophthalmopathy.

This clonotype has a handful of counts. The CDR3 sequence is CASSLSDISYEQYF. The CDR3 DNA sequence: TGTGCCAGCAGCTTAAGTGACATTAGCTACGAGCAGTACTTC. The chain links TRBV7-9 to TRBJ2-7; D gene uncertain. V was cut by 2 bases and J by 3 bases, with 11 bases left in between. CDR1 SEHNR and CDR2 FQNEAQ come from the germline V gene (reference sequence). This CDR3 contains 14 residues.

The table lists this clonotype with many counts. The chain uses TRBV7-8 and TRBJ2-7, with TRBD1 identical over 7 bases. There are 14 residues in the CDR3. After removal of 5 bases from V and 4 bases from J, the junction contained 8 bases not matched to a gene. Looked up from germline, CDR1 is SGHVS and CDR2 is FQNEAQ. The CDR3 region has the DNA TGTGCCAGCAGCAAAAGGGACAGACAATACGAGCAGTACTTC. This translates into CASSKRDRQYEQYF.

The chain is built from TRBV7-2 and TRBJ1-6; TRBD1 might be the D (5 bases). Germline-derived CDR1 and CDR2 are SGHTA and FQGNSA. Trimming took 5 bases from V and 7 from J, leaving 12 bases between them. The CDR3 loop spans 14 amino acids. DNA for the CDR3: TGTGCCAGCAGCCCTATTCAGGGAAATTCACCCCTCCACTTT. Translation: CASSPIQGNSPLHF.

At least ten counts were recorded for this clonotype. The chain is built from TRBV7-9 and TRBJ1-6, with TRBD1 as a possible D gene (6 bases). The CDR3 is 14 residues long. The V end was cut by 1 base, the J end by 9 bases, with 10 bases between. Germline CDR1 SEHNR, CDR2 FQNEAQ (reference sequence). CDR3 in DNA: TGTGCCAGCAGCTTAGACCAGGGGAGTTCACCCCTCCACTTT. It codes for CASSLDQGSSPLHF.

This clonotype was counted at least ten times. The chain couples TRBV7-9 to TRBJ2-7, with D perhaps TRBD1 or TRBD2 (6 bases each). V was clipped by 4 bases and J by 3 bases, with 16 bases between them. The germline V gene has CDR1 SEHNR and CDR2 FQNEAQ (reference sequence). The CDR3 spans 15 residues. Here the CDR3 reads CASSSGASDFYEQYF. The CDR3 bases are TGTGCCAGCAGCTCGGGGGCTAGCGACTTCTACGAGCAGTACTTC. Supplemented by reference TRBV7-9 and TRBJ2-7, the full variable domain reads DTGVSQNPRHKITKRGQNVTFRCDPISEHNRLYWYRQTLGQGPEFLTYFQNEAQLEKSRLLSDRFSAERPKGSFSTLEIQRTEQGDSAMYLCASSSGASDFYEQYFGPGTRLTVT.

There are a few counts of this clonotype. Germline is not matched at one junction end, which may reflect a read error. The chain combines TRBV6-5 with TRBJ1-1; 8 bases are shared with TRBD1. Germline assignment: CDR1 MNHEY and CDR2 SVGAGI. The length of the CDR3 is 16 residues. The CDR3 nucleotides are TGTGCCAGCAGTCACTCTATGACAGGGGTAAATACTGGAGCTTTCTTT. This sequence encodes CASSHSMTGVNTGAFF.

The chain recombines TRBV4-2 with TRBJ2-7; 13 positions agree with TRBD2. This CDR3 comprises 16 residues. Germline V gene sequence: CDR1 LGHNA, CDR2 YNFKEQ. The ends lost 1 base at V and 5 bases at J; junction bases unmatched: 5. CDR3: CASSQGTSGSQDEQYF. The CDR3 bases are TGTGCCAGCAGCCAAGGGACTAGCGGGAGTCAGGACGAGCAGTACTTC.

This clonotype appeared a few times. The V call is TRBV7-9, the J call TRBJ2-2; D not resolved. V was trimmed by 10 bases and J by 5 bases, leaving 5 bases between them. The CDR3 extends over 10 amino acids. Germline lookup yields CDR1 SEHNR and CDR2 FQNEAQ (reference sequence). The CDR3: CATATGELFF. The CDR3, as DNA: TGTGCCACTGCAACCGGGGAGCTGTTTTTT.

This clonotype was counted many times. V gene TRBV28 combines with J gene TRBJ1-4, with a possible D match to TRBD1 (5 bases). V lost 6 bases and J 8 bases, leaving 19 bases between the germline ends. Per germline, CDR1 MDHEN and CDR2 SYDVKM. The CDR3 consists of 15 residues. CDR3 sequence (DNA): TGTGCCAGCAGGATGACCGGGGCCTCGTGGGAAAAACTGTTTTTT. Its translation: CASRMTGASWEKLFF.

This clonotype was seen a few times. The chain recombines TRBV30 with TRBJ2-7; TRBD1 matches 9 bases. V shed 6 bases, J shed 3 bases, and the junction held 6 bases outside the gene matches. The CDR3 runs 13 residues. Germline loops: CDR1 GTSNPN, CDR2 SVGIG (reference sequence). The CDR3 region is CACPGQGIYEQYF. The CDR3 nucleotides read TGTGCCTGCCCGGGACAGGGTATCTACGAGCAGTACTTC.

This clonotype was recorded many times. The genes are TRBV27 and TRBJ2-1, with TRBD2 matching 10 bases. This CDR3 is 17 amino acids long. Germline loops: CDR1 MNHEY, CDR2 SMNVEV (reference sequence). Unmatched junction bases numbered 8, after V lost 6 bases and J lost 0 bases. The CDR3 DNA reads TGTGCCAGCAGCTTGGGGACTAGCGAGGGCTCCTACAATGAGCAGTTCTTC. Translating it yields CASSLGTSEGSYNEQFF.

The CDR3 loop reads CASSLAGTGSSYGYTF. In DNA, the CDR3 is TGTGCCAGCAGTTTAGCGGGCACAGGGAGTAGCTATGGCTACACCTTC. The genes are TRBV12-3 or TRBV12-4 and TRBJ1-2; the D gene is possibly TRBD1 (6 bases). CDR3 length: 16 amino acids. V was trimmed by 0 bases and J by 4 bases, leaving 15 bases between them.

This clonotype turned up a few times. The V and J genes are TRBV7-3 and TRBJ2-1; D uncertain. V lost 5 bases and J 7 bases, leaving 12 bases between the germline ends. This CDR3 is 13 amino acids long. Germline assignment: CDR1 SGHTA and CDR2 FQGTGA. The CDR3 is CASSLPPSNEQFF. The CDR3 bases are TGTGCCAGCAGCCTACCCCCGAGTAATGAGCAGTTCTTC.

This clonotype has more than one count but fewer than ten. The gene calls are TRBV24-1 and TRBJ2-4, with D possibly TRBD2 on 6 matching bases. Trimming removed 6 bases from V and 0 bases from J, with 11 bases in between. Germline CDR1 and CDR2: KGHDR and SFDVKD. This CDR3 has 15 residues. CDR3 nucleotides: TGTGCCACCAGTTATCCGGGACTAGCCAAAAACATTCAGTACTTC. This codes for CATSYPGLAKNIQYF.

In this sample, this clonotype turned up a few times. A much larger clone lies a single base off, so this may be a read error. The chain combines TRBV28 with TRBJ1-2; 7 bases line up with TRBD1. The V segment lost 6 bases and the J segment 4 bases; nucleotides outside the gene matches: 11. CDR3 size: 15 residues. The V gene's germline CDR1 is MDHEN and CDR2 SYDVKM. The CDR3 region is CASRTGRRASYGYTF. CDR3 sequence (DNA): TGTGCCAGCAGGACAGGGAGGAGAGCGAGCTATGGCTACACCTTC.

This clonotype was found many times. This sequence joins TRBV6-2 or TRBV6-3 and TRBJ2-3, with TRBD2 matching over 14 bases. Germline CDR1 and CDR2: MNHEY and SVGEGT. The V segment lost 6 bases and the J segment 5 bases; nucleotides outside the gene matches: 7. The CDR3 is 16 amino acids. CDR3 sequence: CASSSRTSGRRDTQYF. CDR3 coding DNA: TGTGCCAGCAGCAGCCGGACTAGCGGGAGGCGAGATACGCAGTATTTT.

The table lists this clonotype with many counts. The limits of the CDR3 on the DNA are not certain, so only TCRdb's listed CDR3 is given. V usage is TRBV30 and J usage is TRBJ2-7; no DNA check was done on the table's D call, TRBD1. Germline CDR1 GTSNPN, CDR2 SVGIG (reference sequence). With termini counted, the CDR3 has 14 amino acids. CDR3 protein: CAWSVLVSGREQYF.

This clonotype was seen a handful of times. The chain combines TRBV10-3 with TRBJ2-5; 10 bases fit TRBD2. There are 15 residues in the CDR3. The V gene's germline CDR1 is ENHRY and CDR2 SYGVKD. V gave up 5 bases and J gave up 5 bases; unmatched junction bases: 8. CDR3 loop: CAISSGGTSEETQYF. In DNA, the CDR3 is TGTGCCATCAGTTCAGGAGGGACTAGCGAGGAGACCCAGTACTTC.

Turning to this clonotype: Since a much larger clone is just one base distant, this may be a read error. CDR3 coding DNA: TGTGCCTGGAGCAGACAGGGAGATCAGCCCCGGCATTTT. Amino acid sequence: CAWSRQGDQPRHF. J is TRBJ1-5 and V is TRBV30, with TRBD1 identical over 7 bases. The CDR3 spans 13 residues. Germline V gene data show CDR1 as GTSNPN and CDR2 as SVGIG (reference sequence). Full variable domain (outside the CDR3, taken from reference TRBV30 and TRBJ1-5): SQTIHQWPATLVQPVGSPLSLECTVEGTSNPNLYWYRQAAGRGLQLLFYSVGIGQISSEVPQNLSASRPQDRQFILSSKKLLLSDSGFYLCAWSRQGDQPRHFGDGTRLSIL.

The chain joins TRBV9 to TRBJ1-2, with D unresolved. This CDR3 spans 12 amino acids. Per the germline V gene, CDR1 is SGDLS and CDR2 is YYNGEE. V lost 0 bases, J lost 8 bases, and 8 bases lay in between. The CDR3: CASSVEMGGYTF. The CDR3 bases are TGTGCCAGCAGCGTAGAGATGGGGGGCTACACCTTC.

This clonotype was picked up many times. As DNA, the CDR3 is TGCGCCAGCAGCTTGACAGGGGGCGCCTATGAAAAACTGTTTTTT. As protein: CASSLTGGAYEKLFF. The chain employs TRBV5-1 and TRBJ1-4, with 9 positions matching TRBD1. This CDR3 contains 15 residues. In germline, CDR1 is SGHRS, CDR2 YFSETQ. V trimming: 1 base; J trimming: 6 bases; junction bases outside the gene matches: 4.

CDR3 loop: CSASRTSGRIRGGDEQFF. DNA of the CDR3: TGCAGTGCTAGCAGGACTAGCGGGAGAATCAGGGGAGGGGATGAGCAGTTCTTC. This chain links TRBV20-1 with TRBJ2-1; 13 nucleotides line up with TRBD2. The CDR3 has 18 residues. The V gene's germline CDR1 is DFQATT and CDR2 SNEGSKA (reference sequence). V trimming: 3 bases; J trimming: 8 bases; junction bases outside the gene matches: 16.